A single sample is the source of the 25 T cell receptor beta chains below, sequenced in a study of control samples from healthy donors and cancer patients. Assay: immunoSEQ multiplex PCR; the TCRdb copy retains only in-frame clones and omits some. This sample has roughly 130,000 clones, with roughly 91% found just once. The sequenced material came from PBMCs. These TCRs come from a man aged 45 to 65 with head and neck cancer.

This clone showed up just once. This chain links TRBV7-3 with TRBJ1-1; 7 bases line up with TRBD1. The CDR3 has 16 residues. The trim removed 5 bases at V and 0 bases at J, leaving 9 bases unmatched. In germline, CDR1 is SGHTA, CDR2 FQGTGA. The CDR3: CASSNLGQPMNTEAFF. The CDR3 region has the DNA TGTGCCAGCAGCAATTTGGGACAGCCTATGAACACTGAAGCTTTCTTT.

The CDR3 DNA sequence: TGTGCCAGCTCACCACCGAACGAGAATGGCTACACCTTC. This translates into CASSPPNENGYTF. The chain recombines TRBV18 with TRBJ1-2; D is unresolved. V lost 0 bases and J 6 bases, leaving 8 bases between the germline ends. The germline V gene encodes CDR1 KGHSH and CDR2 LQKENI. The CDR3 loop spans 13 amino acids. The full variable domain, in which reference TRBV18 and TRBJ1-2 provide the parts outside the CDR3, is NAGVMQNPRHLVRRRGQEARLRCSPMKGHSHVYWYRQLPEEGLKFMVYLQKENIIDESGMPKERFSAEFPKEGPSILRIQQVVRGDSAAYFCASSPPNENGYTFGSGTRLTVV.

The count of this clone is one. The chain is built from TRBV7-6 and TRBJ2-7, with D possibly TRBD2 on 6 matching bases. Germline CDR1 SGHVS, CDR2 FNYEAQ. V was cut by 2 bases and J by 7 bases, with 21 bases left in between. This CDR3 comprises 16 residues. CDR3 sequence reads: CASSLFTRDGGGEQYF. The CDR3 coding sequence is TGTGCCAGCAGCTTATTTACGCGGGACGGGGGAGGTGAGCAGTACTTC.

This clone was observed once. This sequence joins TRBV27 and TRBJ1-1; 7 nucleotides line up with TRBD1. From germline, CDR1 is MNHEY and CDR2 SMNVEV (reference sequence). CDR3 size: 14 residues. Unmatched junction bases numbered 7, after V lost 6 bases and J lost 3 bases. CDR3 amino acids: CASRVTGYDTEAFF. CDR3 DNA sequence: TGTGCCAGCAGGGTGACAGGGTACGACACTGAAGCTTTCTTT.

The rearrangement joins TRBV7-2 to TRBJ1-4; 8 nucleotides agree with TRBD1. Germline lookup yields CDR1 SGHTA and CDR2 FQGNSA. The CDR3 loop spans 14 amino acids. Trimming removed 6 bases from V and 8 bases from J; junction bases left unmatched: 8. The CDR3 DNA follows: TGTGCCAGCAGTCACACAGGGGGATTAGAAAAACTGTTTTTT. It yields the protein CASSHTGGLEKLFF. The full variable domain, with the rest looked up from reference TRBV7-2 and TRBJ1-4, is GAGVSQSPSNKVTEKGKDVELRCDPISGHTALYWYRQSLGQGLEFLIYFQGNSAPDKSGLPSDRFSAERTGGSVSTLTIQRTQQEDSAVYLCASSHTGGLEKLFFGSGTQLSVL.

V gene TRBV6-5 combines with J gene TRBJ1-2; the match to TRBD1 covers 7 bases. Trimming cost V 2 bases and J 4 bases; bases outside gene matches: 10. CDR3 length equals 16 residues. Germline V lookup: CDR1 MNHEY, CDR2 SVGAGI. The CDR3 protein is CASSYRSRQGFYGYTF. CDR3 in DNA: TGTGCCAGCAGTTACCGAAGCCGACAGGGATTCTATGGCTACACCTTC.

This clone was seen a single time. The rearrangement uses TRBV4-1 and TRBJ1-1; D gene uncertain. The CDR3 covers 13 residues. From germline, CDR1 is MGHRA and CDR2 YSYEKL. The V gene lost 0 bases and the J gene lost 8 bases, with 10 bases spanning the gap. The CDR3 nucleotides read TGCGCCAGCAGCCAAGATTCGACAACCGAAGCTTTCTTT. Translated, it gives CASSQDSTTEAFF.

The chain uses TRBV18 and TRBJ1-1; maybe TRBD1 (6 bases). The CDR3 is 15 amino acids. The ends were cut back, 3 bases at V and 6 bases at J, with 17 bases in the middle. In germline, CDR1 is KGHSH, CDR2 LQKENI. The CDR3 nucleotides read TGTGCCAGCTCACCTGACAGGTTTTTGCTTTCTGAAGCTTTCTTT. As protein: CASSPDRFLLSEAFF.

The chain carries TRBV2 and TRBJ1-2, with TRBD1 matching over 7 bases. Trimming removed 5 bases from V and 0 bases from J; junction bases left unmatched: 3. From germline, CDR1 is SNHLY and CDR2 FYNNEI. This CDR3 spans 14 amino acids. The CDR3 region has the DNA TGTGCCAGCAGTAGGGACAGCTCTAACTATGGCTACACCTTC. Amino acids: CASSRDSSNYGYTF.

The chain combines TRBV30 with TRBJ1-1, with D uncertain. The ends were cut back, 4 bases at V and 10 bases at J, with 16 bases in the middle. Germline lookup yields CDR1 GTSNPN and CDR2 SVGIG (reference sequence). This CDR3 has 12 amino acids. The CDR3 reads CAWIRTSGRAFF. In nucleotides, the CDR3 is TGTGCCTGGATCAGGACCTCTGGGAGAGCTTTCTTT.

The CDR3 DNA sequence: TGTGCCAGCAGCTTAACGTCCCAGCGGGACAGAAACGTCCTGACTTTC. Its translation is CASSLTSQRDRNVLTF. This sequence joins TRBV7-3 and TRBJ2-6, with D possibly being TRBD1 or TRBD2 (7 bases each). From germline, CDR1 is SGHTA and CDR2 FQGTGA. V gave up 0 bases and J gave up 10 bases, with 16 bases separating them. The length of the CDR3 is 16 residues.

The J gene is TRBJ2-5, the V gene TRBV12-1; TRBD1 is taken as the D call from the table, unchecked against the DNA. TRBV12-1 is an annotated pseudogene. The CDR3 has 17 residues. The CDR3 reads CASSPGQGSFCGETQYF. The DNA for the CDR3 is TGTGCCAGCAGCCCTGGACAGGGAAGCTTTTGTGGGGAGACCCAGTACTTC.

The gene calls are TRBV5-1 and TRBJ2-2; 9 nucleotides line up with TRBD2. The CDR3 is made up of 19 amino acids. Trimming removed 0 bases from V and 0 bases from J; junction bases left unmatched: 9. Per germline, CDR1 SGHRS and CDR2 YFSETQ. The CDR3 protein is CASSLAGKRGVPNTGELFF. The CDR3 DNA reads TGCGCCAGCAGCTTGGCCGGCAAGCGGGGGGTCCCGAACACCGGGGAGCTGTTTTTT. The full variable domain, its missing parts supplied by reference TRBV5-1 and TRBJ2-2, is KAGVTQTPRYLIKTRGQQVTLSCSPISGHRSVSWYQQTPGQGLQFLFEYFSETQRNKGNFPGRFSGRQFSNSRSEMNVSTLELGDSALYLCASSLAGKRGVPNTGELFFGEGSRLTVL.

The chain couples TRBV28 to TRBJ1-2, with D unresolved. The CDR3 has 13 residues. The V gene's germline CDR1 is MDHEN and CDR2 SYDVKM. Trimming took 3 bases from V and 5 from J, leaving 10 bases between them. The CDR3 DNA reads TGTGCCAGCAGTTTGACCAGCGGGTATGGCTACACCTTC. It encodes CASSLTSGYGYTF.

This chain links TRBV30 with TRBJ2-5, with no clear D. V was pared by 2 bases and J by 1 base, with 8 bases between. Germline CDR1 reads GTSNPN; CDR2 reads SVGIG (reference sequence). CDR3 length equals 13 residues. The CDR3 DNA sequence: TGTGCCTGGAGTATAGCCTTCCAAGAGACCCAGTACTTC. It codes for CAWSIAFQETQYF.

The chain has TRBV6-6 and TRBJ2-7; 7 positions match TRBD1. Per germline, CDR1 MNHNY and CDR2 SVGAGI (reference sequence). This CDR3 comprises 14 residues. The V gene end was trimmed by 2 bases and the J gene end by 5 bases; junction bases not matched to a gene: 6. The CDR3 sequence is CASSYRGLKDEQYF. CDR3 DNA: TGTGCCAGCAGTTACAGGGGGCTTAAGGACGAGCAGTACTTC.

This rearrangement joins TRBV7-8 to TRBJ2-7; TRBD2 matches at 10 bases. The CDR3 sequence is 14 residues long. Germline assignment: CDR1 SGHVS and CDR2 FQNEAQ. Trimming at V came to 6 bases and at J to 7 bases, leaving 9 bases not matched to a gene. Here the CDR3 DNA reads TGTGCCAGCAGAATAGCGGGGGGCCACGGAGAGCAGTACTTC. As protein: CASRIAGGHGEQYF.

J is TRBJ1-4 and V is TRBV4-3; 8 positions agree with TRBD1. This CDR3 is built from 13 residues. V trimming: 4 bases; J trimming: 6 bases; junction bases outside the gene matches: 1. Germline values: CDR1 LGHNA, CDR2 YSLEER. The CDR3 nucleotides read TGCGCCAGCAGCCCGGACAGGGATGAAAAACTGTTTTTT. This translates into CASSPDRDEKLFF.

The CDR3: CASSRTPSGAQYF. The CDR3 DNA reads TGTGCCAGCAGCCGCACCCCTAGCGGCGCGCAGTACTTC. This chain connects TRBV7-3 to TRBJ2-7, with 7 bases that match TRBD2. CDR1 SGHTA and CDR2 FQGTGA come from the germline V gene. This CDR3 comprises 13 residues. With 5 bases clipped from V and 9 bases from J, the junction kept 10 bases outside the gene matches.

CDR3 region: CASSLQGGANSPLHF. In DNA form, the CDR3 reads TGTGCCAGCAGCCTTCAGGGGGGAGCTAATTCACCCCTCCACTTT. J is TRBJ1-6 and V is TRBV3-1 (or the pseudogene TRBV3-2); 7 positions match TRBD1. CDR3 length: 15 amino acids. Germline values: CDR1 LGHDT, CDR2 YNNKEL (reference sequence). V shed 4 bases and J 6 bases; nucleotides not matched to a gene: 6.

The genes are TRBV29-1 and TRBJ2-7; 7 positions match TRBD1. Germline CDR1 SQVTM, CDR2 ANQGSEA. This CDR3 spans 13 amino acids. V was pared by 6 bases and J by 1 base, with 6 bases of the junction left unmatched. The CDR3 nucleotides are TGCAGCGTAGCCTCACAGGGGTCCTACGAGCAGTACTTC. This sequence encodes CSVASQGSYEQYF.

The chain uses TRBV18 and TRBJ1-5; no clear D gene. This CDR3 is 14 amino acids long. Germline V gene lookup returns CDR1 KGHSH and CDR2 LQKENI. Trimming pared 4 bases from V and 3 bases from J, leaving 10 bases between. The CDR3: CASSRGPNNQPQHF. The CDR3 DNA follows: TGTGCCAGCTCACGAGGACCTAACAATCAGCCCCAGCATTTT. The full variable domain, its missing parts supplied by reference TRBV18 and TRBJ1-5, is NAGVMQNPRHLVRRRGQEARLRCSPMKGHSHVYWYRQLPEEGLKFMVYLQKENIIDESGMPKERFSAEFPKEGPSILRIQQVVRGDSAAYFCASSRGPNNQPQHFGDGTRLSIL.

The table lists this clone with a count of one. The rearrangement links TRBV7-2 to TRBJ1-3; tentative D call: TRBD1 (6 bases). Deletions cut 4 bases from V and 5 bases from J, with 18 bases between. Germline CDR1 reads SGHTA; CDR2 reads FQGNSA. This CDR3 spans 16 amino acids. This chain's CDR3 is CASSSSTGLARNTIYF. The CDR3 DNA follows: TGTGCCAGCAGCTCATCGACAGGCCTAGCCCGAAACACCATATATTTT.

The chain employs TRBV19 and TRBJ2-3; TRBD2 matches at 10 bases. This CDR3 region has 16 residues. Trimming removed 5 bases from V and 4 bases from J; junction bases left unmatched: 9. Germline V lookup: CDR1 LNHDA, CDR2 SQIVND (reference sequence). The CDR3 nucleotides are TGTGCCAGTAGTCCTCAACTAGCGGGGCTAGCAGATACGCAGTATTTT. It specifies CASSPQLAGLADTQYF.

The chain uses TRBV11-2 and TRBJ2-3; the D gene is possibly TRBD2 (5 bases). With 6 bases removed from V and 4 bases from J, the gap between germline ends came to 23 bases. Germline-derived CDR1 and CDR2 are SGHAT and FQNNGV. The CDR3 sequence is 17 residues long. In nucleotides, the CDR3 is TGTGCCAGCAGACCCCCCGTCGTGCGGGCACTACCAGATACGCAGTATTTT. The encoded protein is CASRPPVVRALPDTQYF.